This T cell receptor beta chain was found in a study of shared clonotypes between healthy human individuals. Findings of the study overall: Tissue TCR repertoires likely differ from these blood-only repertoires.

The run depth of the assay was deep. Over several immunoSEQ plates, each subset's genomic DNA was distributed in even portions. Per the authors' pipeline: Filtering differed for immunoSEQ, which gave only junction sequences without quality scores. The assay was immunoSEQ multiplex PCR, and TCRdb's table has in-frame clones only and misses some. Clone size and V and J calls were adopted from that table, with D and trimming inferred from the DNA. This table holds 2 million to 2.5 million clones, 93% found once. This CDR3 spans 14 amino acids. V dropped 6 bases and J dropped 2; count of bases not matched to a gene: 5. The germline V gene has CDR1 MGHRA and CDR2 YSYEKL. The naive CD8 subset, CD45RO-negative cells positively selected for CCR7, excluded terminally differentiated effector memory CD45RA+ cells. Points on this clone: Its antigen is unknown.

Sequenced: naive CD8+ T cells from PBMCs. V and J are TRBV4-1 and TRBJ1-2, with 8 bases lining up with TRBD1. The receptor's source is a man in his late teens or twenties in good health. Some clones in this sample may be carry-over from other donors' samples. In DNA form, the CDR3 reads TGCGCCAGCAGACAGAGGACAGGGAACTATGGCTACACCTTC. Protein sequence: CASRQRTGNYGYTF.